Listed here are 21 T cell receptor beta chains from one sample, sequenced in a study of cytomegalovirus exposure and HLA in healthy donors. In the PCR, 60 Vbeta and 13 Jbeta primers were used. Some clones are missing from TCRdb's copy, which holds only in-frame ones; the method was immunoSEQ multiplex PCR. The sample shows just over 150,000 clones, and about 2.2% sits with its ten largest clones. Sequences were obtained from PBMCs. The receptor source for this set is a man aged 25 to 40 in good health and CMV-seronegative.

J is TRBJ2-5 and V is TRBV6-1, with TRBD2 as a possible D gene (5 bases). The CDR3 totals 13 residues. Germline CDR1 and CDR2: MNHNS and SASEGT. Between the trimmed V and J ends, which lost 4 bases and 9 bases, there was a span of 15 bases. CDR3 sequence reads: CASSADVLEAQYF. The CDR3 DNA sequence: TGTGCCAGCAGTGCCGACGTCCTGGAGGCCCAGTACTTC.

The chain couples TRBV18 to TRBJ2-2; TRBD1 matches 7 bases. The V gene's germline CDR1 is KGHSH and CDR2 LQKENI. Trimming cost V 3 bases and J 4 bases; bases outside gene matches: 5. The CDR3 covers 15 residues. The CDR3 nucleotides read TGTGCCAGCTCACCGACGGGACAGCGCACCGGGGAGCTGTTTTTT. It encodes CASSPTGQRTGELFF.

CDR3 coding DNA: TGCAGCGTTGAAGATACAGGGGGTGTCGAAAAACTGTTTTTT. This codes for CSVEDTGGVEKLFF. The V call is TRBV29-1, the J call TRBJ1-4; 8 bases line up with TRBD1. The length of the CDR3 is 14 residues. Germline-derived CDR1 and CDR2 are SQVTM and ANQGSEA. Unmatched junction bases numbered 5, after V lost 0 bases and J lost 8 bases.

The V gene is TRBV27, the J gene TRBJ2-5; D may be TRBD1 (6 bases). There are 13 residues in the CDR3. Trimming took off 7 bases at V and 8 bases at J, with 17 bases between the two ends. Germline lookup yields CDR1 MNHEY and CDR2 SMNVEV (reference sequence). The CDR3 protein is CASTSGDPKTQYF. For the CDR3, the DNA is TGTGCCAGCACCTCAGGGGACCCGAAAACCCAGTACTTC.

The rearrangement joins TRBV6-5 to TRBJ1-4, with D unclear. V lost 2 bases to trimming and J lost 10 bases, with 5 bases between them. The CDR3 covers 11 residues. The germline gives CDR1 MNHEY, CDR2 SVGAGI. The CDR3 here is CASSYNGKLFF. The CDR3 bases are TGTGCCAGCAGTTACAACGGAAAACTGTTTTTT.

The chain carries TRBV7-6 and TRBJ2-7; no firm D call. Germline CDR1 is SGHVS and CDR2 is FNYEAQ. V was clipped by 5 bases and J by 6 bases, with 14 bases between them. This CDR3 contains 13 residues. CDR3 sequence (DNA): TGTGCCAGCAGCCAGACCCAGCGAGGCGAGCAGTACTTC. Its translation: CASSQTQRGEQYF.

The chain combines TRBV2 with TRBJ2-5; D gene ambiguous. From germline, CDR1 is SNHLY and CDR2 FYNNEI. Trimming removed 8 bases from V and 2 bases from J, with 15 bases in between. CDR3 size: 14 residues. CDR3 amino acids: CASGPLISQETQYF. In nucleotides, the CDR3 is TGTGCCAGCGGGCCACTCATTTCACAAGAGACCCAGTACTTC.

Worth noting for this clone: This sample also contains other DNA sequences that code for the same CDR3. The chain has TRBV30 and TRBJ2-3; TRBD2 aligns across 16 bases. Germline CDR1 reads GTSNPN; CDR2 reads SVGIG (reference sequence). The trim removed 2 bases at V and 10 bases at J, leaving 9 bases unmatched. The CDR3 extends over 16 amino acids. The chain's CDR3 is CAWSQGTSGRGLAQYF. The CDR3 nucleotides read TGTGCCTGGAGTCAGGGGACTAGCGGGAGGGGTTTGGCGCAGTATTTT.

This chain links TRBV14 with TRBJ2-1; TRBD2 matches at 10 bases. J lost 3 bases, V lost 3 bases, and 2 bases had no gene match. Germline V gives CDR1 SGHDN, CDR2 FVKESK. This CDR3 is 15 amino acids long. For the CDR3, the DNA is TGTGCCAGCAGCCACCGGACTAGCGGCTACAATGAGCAGTTCTTC. Amino acids: CASSHRTSGYNEQFF.

The V gene is TRBV10-3, the J gene TRBJ2-2; tentatively, D is TRBD2 (5 bases). The germline gives CDR1 ENHRY, CDR2 SYGVKD. The V end was cut by 2 bases, the J end by 7 bases, with 8 bases between. CDR3 size: 13 residues. The CDR3 sequence is CAISENRDGELFF. In DNA, the CDR3 is TGTGCCATCAGTGAGAACCGGGACGGGGAGCTGTTTTTT.

The V gene is TRBV7-9, the J gene TRBJ2-5; D might be TRBD2 (5 bases). Per germline, CDR1 SEHNR and CDR2 FQNEAQ (reference sequence). V lost 8 bases and J lost 1, with 14 bases in between. CDR3 length: 14 residues. CDR3 sequence reads: CASRSGGFQETQYF. DNA of the CDR3: TGTGCCAGCCGTTCGGGCGGGTTCCAAGAGACCCAGTACTTC.

This chain links TRBV7-9 with TRBJ2-7; 9 bases match TRBD1. Germline trimming cut 7 bases from V and 2 bases from J; bases unmatched to any gene: 9. Germline CDR1 is SEHNR and CDR2 is FQNEAQ (reference sequence). This CDR3 is 15 amino acids long. The CDR3 sequence: CASTHGQGLTYEQYF. The CDR3 DNA sequence: TGTGCCAGCACGCATGGACAGGGGTTAACCTACGAGCAGTACTTC.

The chain is built from TRBV9 and TRBJ2-1; 10 positions match TRBD2. The trim removed 0 bases at V and 0 bases at J, leaving 3 bases unmatched. The CDR3 length is 17 residues. Germline V gene lookup returns CDR1 SGDLS and CDR2 YYNGEE. The CDR3 spells CASSVDSSGSSYNEQFF. The CDR3 DNA sequence: TGTGCCAGCAGCGTAGATTCTAGCGGGAGCTCCTACAATGAGCAGTTCTTC.

The chain carries TRBV5-1 and TRBJ2-1; maybe TRBD1 (5 bases). There are 14 residues in the CDR3. Germline V lookup: CDR1 SGHRS, CDR2 YFSETQ. The V and J ends lost 3 bases and 7 bases respectively, with 14 bases between them. The CDR3 reads CASSSVAGKNEQFF. CDR3 nucleotide sequence: TGCGCCAGCAGCTCCGTGGCAGGGAAAAATGAGCAGTTCTTC.

The rearrangement uses TRBV6-5 and TRBJ2-6; D not certain. This CDR3 spans 16 amino acids. V lost 0 bases to trimming and J lost 0 bases, with 6 bases between them. CDR1 is MNHEY and CDR2 is SVGAGI in the germline V gene. CDR3 coding DNA: TGTGCCAGCAGTTACTCGGGCACCTCTGGGGCCAACGTCCTGACTTTC. Translated, it gives CASSYSGTSGANVLTF.

Comment on this clone: Other DNA sequences of this sample code for an identical CDR3. The chain joins TRBV5-4 to TRBJ1-1; D is unresolved. CDR3 size: 13 residues. The V end was cut by 4 bases, the J end by 1 base, with 8 bases between. Germline V gene sequence: CDR1 SGHNT, CDR2 YYREEE (reference sequence). The CDR3 loop reads CASSLTANTEAFF. The CDR3 DNA follows: TGTGCCAGCAGCCTCACAGCGAACACTGAAGCTTTCTTT.

This chain links TRBV11-2 with TRBJ1-1, with a weak D call TRBD1 (5 bases). V lost 1 base and J 4 bases, leaving 13 bases between the germline ends. Germline V CDR1 and CDR2: SGHAT, FQNNGV. The CDR3 consists of 15 residues. The CDR3 bases are TGTGCCAGCAGCTTAGTTACGACGGGGGTCACTGAAGCTTTCTTT. As protein: CASSLVTTGVTEAFF. Looking up the rest from reference TRBV11-2 and TRBJ1-1 gives the full variable domain: EAGVAQSPRYKIIEKRQSVAFWCNPISGHATLYWYQQILGQGPKLLIQFQNNGVVDDSQLPKDRFSAERLKGVDSTLKIQPAKLEDSAVYLCASSLVTTGVTEAFFGQGTRLTVV.

This sequence joins TRBV28 and TRBJ2-5; 8 nucleotides match TRBD1. Germline V CDR1 and CDR2: MDHEN, SYDVKM. The trim removed 2 bases at V and 7 bases at J, leaving 12 bases unmatched. The CDR3 is 16 amino acids. CDR3 nucleotide sequence: TGTGCCAGCAGTTTAACGTCTGGGACAGGATCAGGGACCCAGTACTTC. Translated: CASSLTSGTGSGTQYF.

This sequence joins TRBV14 and TRBJ2-5; tentatively, D is TRBD1 (5 bases). The CDR3 length is 16 residues. Looked up from germline, CDR1 is SGHDN and CDR2 is FVKESK. Between the trimmed V and J ends, which lost 5 bases and 0 bases, there was a span of 16 bases. In DNA form, the CDR3 reads TGTGCCAGCAGCTTCCAACCTCCAGGGTACCAAGAGACCCAGTACTTC. This translates into CASSFQPPGYQETQYF.

The V gene is TRBV6-1, the J gene TRBJ2-1, with a tentative D call TRBD1 (7 bases). This CDR3 is 13 amino acids long. Germline CDR1 is MNHNS and CDR2 is SASEGT. V lost 6 bases to trimming and J lost 6 bases, with 12 bases between them. CDR3 sequence reads: CASRRQGGNEQFF. Here the CDR3 DNA reads TGTGCCAGCAGAAGACAGGGAGGCAATGAGCAGTTCTTC.

This CDR3 reads CAISLGASRPQHF. CDR3 coding DNA: TGTGCCATCAGCTTAGGGGCCTCACGGCCCCAGCATTTT. This chain joins TRBV10-3 and TRBJ1-5; a possible D gene is TRBD1 (5 bases). Trimming cost V 6 bases and J 9 bases, with 15 bases left between them. This CDR3 spans 13 amino acids. Germline CDR1 and CDR2: ENHRY and SYGVKD.